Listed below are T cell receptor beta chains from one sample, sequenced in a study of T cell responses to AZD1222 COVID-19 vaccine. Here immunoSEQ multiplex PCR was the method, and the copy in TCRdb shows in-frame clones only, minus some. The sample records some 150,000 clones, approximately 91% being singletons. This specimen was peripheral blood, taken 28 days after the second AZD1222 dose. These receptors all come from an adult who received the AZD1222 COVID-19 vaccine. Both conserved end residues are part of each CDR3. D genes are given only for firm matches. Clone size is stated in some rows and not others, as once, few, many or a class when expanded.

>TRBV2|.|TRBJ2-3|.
TGTGCCAGCAGTGAACGAGGAATTACAGATACGCAGTATTTT
CASSERGITDTQYF
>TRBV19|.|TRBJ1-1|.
TGTGCCAGTAGTGCAACAGGGCGCTTAGGAGCTTTCTTT
CASSATGRLGAFF
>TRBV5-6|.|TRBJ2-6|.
TGTGCCAGCAGCCCCTTTGCGCTCGGGGCCAACGTCCTGACTTTC
CASSPFALGANVLTF
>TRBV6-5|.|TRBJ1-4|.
TGTGCCAGCAGTACCATTTTGGCAACTAATGAAAAACTGTTTTTT
CASSTILATNEKLFF
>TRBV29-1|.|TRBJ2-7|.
TGCAGCGTTGAAGATCCCCGAACCCCGGGGACCTACGAGCAGTACTTC
CSVEDPRTPGTYEQYF
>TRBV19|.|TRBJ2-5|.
TGTGCCAGTAGGGGACCGGGGTACCAAGAGACCCAGTACTTC
CASRGPGYQETQYF
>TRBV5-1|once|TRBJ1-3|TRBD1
TGCGCCAGCAGCAGGGGGATGGACAGGGCTGGAAACACCATATATTTT
CASSRGMDRAGNTIYF
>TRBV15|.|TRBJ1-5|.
TGTGCCACCAGCAGAGATACAGTCATGGGGAATCAGCCCCAGCATTTT
CATSRDTVMGNQPQHF
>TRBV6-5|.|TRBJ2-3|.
TGTGCCAGCAGTTATAGGGGGTTTAGCACAGATACGCAGTATTTT
CASSYRGFSTDTQYF
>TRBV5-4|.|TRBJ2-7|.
TGTGCCAGCAGCTTCCACAGCTCCTACGAGCAGTACTTC
CASSFHSSYEQYF
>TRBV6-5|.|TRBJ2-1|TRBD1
TGTGCCAGCAGCCAGGGACAGGGGGGCTACAATGAGCAGTTCTTC
CASSQGQGGYNEQFF
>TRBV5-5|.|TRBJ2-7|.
TGTGCCAGCACAACGGGGCAAGAAAACGAGCAGTACTTC
CASTTGQENEQYF
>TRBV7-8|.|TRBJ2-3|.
TGTGCCAGCAGCTTTCACCCCTCGATAGGGGGCACAGATACGCAGTATTTT
CASSFHPSIGGTDTQYF
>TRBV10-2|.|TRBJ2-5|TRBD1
TGCGCCAGCAGTGAGACAGGGGAGTGGGAGACCCAGTACTTC
CASSETGEWETQYF
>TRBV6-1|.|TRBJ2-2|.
TGTGCCAGCAGTGAAGAAGGGACACCAGGGTTTACCGGGGAGCTGTTTTTT
CASSEEGTPGFTGELFF
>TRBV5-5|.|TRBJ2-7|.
TGTGCCAGCAGCTTGGAACAGGGCCCCCACGAGCAGTACTTC
CASSLEQGPHEQYF
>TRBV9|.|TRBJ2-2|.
TGTGCCAGCAGCAAGTTGGGGCACCTGTCGAACACCGGGGAGCTGTTTTTT
CASSKLGHLSNTGELFF
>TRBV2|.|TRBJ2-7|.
TGTGCCAGCAGCGTCAACTACGAGCAGTACTTC
CASSVNYEQYF
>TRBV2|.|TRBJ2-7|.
TGTGCCAGCAGTGAAAGGGGCGGACATCTAACCTACGAGCAGTACTTC
CASSERGGHLTYEQYF
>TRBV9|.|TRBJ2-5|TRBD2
TGTGCCAGCAGCGTGACGATAGCGGGGGGAAGAGAGACCCAGTACTTC
CASSVTIAGGRETQYF
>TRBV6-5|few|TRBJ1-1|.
TGTGCCAGCAGAAACGAGGGGATGAACACTGAAGCTTTCTTT
CASRNEGMNTEAFF
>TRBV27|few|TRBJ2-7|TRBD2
TGTGCCAGCAGTTTACGGAGCGGGGGTTACGAGCAGTACTTC
CASSLRSGGYEQYF
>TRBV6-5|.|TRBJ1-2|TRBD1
TGTGCCAGCAGCCCGACAGGGGGTTATGGCTACACCTTC
CASSPTGGYGYTF
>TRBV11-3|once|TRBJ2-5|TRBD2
TGTGCCAGCAGCTCCCGGACTAGCGGGGGGGAACAAGAGACCCAGTACTTC
CASSSRTSGGEQETQYF
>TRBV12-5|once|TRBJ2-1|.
TGTGCTAGTGGCCCCGGCTCATTGAGCTCCTACAATGAGCAGTTCTTC
CASGPGSLSSYNEQFF
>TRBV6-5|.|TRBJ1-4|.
TGTGCCAGCAGCTCCTCTGGACGAGATGAAAAACTGTTTTTT
CASSSSGRDEKLFF
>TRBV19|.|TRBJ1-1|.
TGTGCCAGTAGCCCCGGGGCAAAAAACACTGAAGCTTTCTTT
CASSPGAKNTEAFF
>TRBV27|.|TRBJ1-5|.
TGTGCCAGCAGTTTAACAGGGAGCAATCAGCCCCAGCATTTT
CASSLTGSNQPQHF
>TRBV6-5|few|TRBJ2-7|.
TGTGCCAGCAGTTTGAGCTGGGACACAACCTACGAGCAGTACTTC
CASSLSWDTTYEQYF
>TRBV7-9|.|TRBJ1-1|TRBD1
TGTGCCAGCAGCTTACGACAGGGGCCGAACACTGAAGCTTTCTTT
CASSLRQGPNTEAFF
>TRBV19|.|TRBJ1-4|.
TGTGCCAGTACCTTCAGAGCCGGAGGGGGGACTGAAAAACTGTTTTTT
CASTFRAGGGTEKLFF
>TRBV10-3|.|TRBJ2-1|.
TGTGCCATCAGTGAGTCAGTGTGGGCCAATGAGCAGTTCTTC
CAISESVWANEQFF
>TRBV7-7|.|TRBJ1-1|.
TGTGCTAGCAGCTTAACGGGGAGCACTGAAGCTTTCTTT
CASSLTGSTEAFF
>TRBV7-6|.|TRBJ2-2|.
TGTGCCAGCAGCCCTCGAGCAGGGACGAACACCGGGGAGCTGTTTTTT
CASSPRAGTNTGELFF
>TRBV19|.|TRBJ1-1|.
TGTGCCAGTAGTATAGTCGGACAGAAGAACACTGAAGCTTTCTTT
CASSIVGQKNTEAFF
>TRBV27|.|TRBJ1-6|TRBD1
TGTGCCAGCAGTTTAGGTGTGGGCTGGGACAGGAAAAATTCACCCCTCCACTTT
CASSLGVGWDRKNSPLHF
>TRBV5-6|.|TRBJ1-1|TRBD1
TGTGCCAGCAGACAAGAGAGGACAGGGGTAGCTTTCTTT
CASRQERTGVAFF
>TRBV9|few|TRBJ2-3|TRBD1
TGTGCCAGCAGCGTCGGACAGGGGGCATATACGCAGTATTTT
CASSVGQGAYTQYF
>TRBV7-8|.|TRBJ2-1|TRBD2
TGTGCCAGCAGCTTAGCGAGGGCTAGCGGGGGAGCGTACAATGAGCAGTTCTTC
CASSLARASGGAYNEQFF
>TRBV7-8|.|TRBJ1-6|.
TGTGCCAGCAGCTTAGCTCGAACCGGGAGCAATAATTCACCCCTCCACTTT
CASSLARTGSNNSPLHF
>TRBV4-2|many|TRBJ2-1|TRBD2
TGTGCCAGCAGCCAAGCGGGAAGCGGGGACGTGAATGAGCAGTTCTTC
CASSQAGSGDVNEQFF
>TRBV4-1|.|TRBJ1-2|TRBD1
TGCGCCAGCAGCCCAAACAGGGGCGACAACTATGGCTACACCTTC
CASSPNRGDNYGYTF
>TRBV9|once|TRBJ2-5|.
TGTGCCAGCAGCGCCCGACAGGGAGGGGTGGAGACCCAGTACTTC
CASSARQGGVETQYF